These T cell receptor beta chains were read from a single sample in a study of cytomegalovirus exposure and HLA in healthy donors. Method: immunoSEQ multiplex PCR; TCRdb's copy keeps in-frame clones and lacks some. Among just over 150,000 clones listed, roughly 80% were seen once. Sequencing was done on a sample of PBMCs. These receptors were collected from a woman younger than 45 in good health and CMV-seronegative. CDR3s include the opening cysteine and the closing phenylalanine or tryptophan. A D gene is named only where the DNA matches it firmly. Clone size is not always given. Where it is, it says once, few, many or a class for expanded clones.

d_call: .; v_call: TRBV19; j_call: TRBJ1-6; clone_size: .; cdr3_length: 14; cdr3_aa: CASMDRGYDSPLHF; cdr3_nt: TGTGCCAGTATGGACAGAGGCTACGATTCACCCCTCCACTTT
d_call: .; v_call: TRBV9; j_call: TRBJ1-2; clone_size: .; cdr3_length: 15; cdr3_aa: CASSPRRTANYGYTF; cdr3_nt: TGTGCCAGCAGCCCCCGACGGACAGCTAACTATGGCTACACCTTC
d_call: TRBD1; v_call: TRBV4-2; j_call: TRBJ1-2; clone_size: .; cdr3_length: 16; cdr3_aa: CASSSRRQGEGYGYTF; cdr3_nt: TGTGCCAGCAGCTCCCGCCGACAGGGCGAGGGCTATGGCTACACCTTC
d_call: TRBD1; v_call: TRBV28; j_call: TRBJ2-3; clone_size: few; cdr3_length: 17; cdr3_aa: CASSFSQGARYTDTQYF; cdr3_nt: TGTGCCAGCAGTTTTTCCCAGGGGGCCCGTTACACAGATACGCAGTATTTT
d_call: TRBD1; v_call: TRBV2; j_call: TRBJ2-7; clone_size: .; cdr3_length: 14; cdr3_aa: CASSWDRGYYEQYF; cdr3_nt: TGTGCCAGCAGTTGGGACAGGGGGTACTACGAGCAGTACTTC
d_call: .; v_call: TRBV19; j_call: TRBJ1-1; clone_size: .; cdr3_length: 14; cdr3_aa: CASSIRGLNTEAFF; cdr3_nt: TGTGCCAGTAGTATCAGGGGCTTGAACACTGAAGCTTTCTTT
d_call: TRBD1; v_call: TRBV7-9; j_call: TRBJ1-2; clone_size: .; cdr3_length: 13; cdr3_aa: CATEGEGAPGYTF; cdr3_nt: TGTGCCACCGAGGGAGAGGGGGCGCCCGGCTACACCTTC
d_call: TRBD1; v_call: TRBV11-2; j_call: TRBJ2-3; clone_size: .; cdr3_length: 16; cdr3_aa: CASSLGRDRVTDTQYF; cdr3_nt: TGTGCCAGCAGCTTAGGACGGGACAGGGTCACAGATACGCAGTATTTT
d_call: .; v_call: TRBV5-1; j_call: TRBJ1-4; clone_size: .; cdr3_length: 15; cdr3_aa: CASSFNGASGEKLFF; cdr3_nt: TGCGCCAGCAGCTTCAATGGGGCCTCGGGTGAAAAACTGTTTTTT
d_call: .; v_call: TRBV10-3; j_call: TRBJ1-4; clone_size: few; cdr3_length: 14; cdr3_aa: CAISPHTTNEKLFF; cdr3_nt: TGTGCCATCAGTCCACACACAACTAATGAAAAACTGTTTTTT
d_call: TRBD1; v_call: TRBV25-1; j_call: TRBJ2-1; clone_size: .; cdr3_length: 14; cdr3_aa: CASSEYRGKNEQFF; cdr3_nt: TGTGCCAGCAGTGAATACAGGGGGAAGAATGAGCAGTTCTTC